A selection of T cell receptor beta chains follows, all from one sample in a study of blood T cell repertoires in COVID-19. Using immunoSEQ multiplex PCR, the repertoire was profiled, and TCRdb retains in-frame clones only, with some absent. Of around 300,000 clones listed, 80% to 90% were seen once; the top ten hold 5.3%. Input material: PBMCs or T cells enriched from blood (not recorded which). The receptors come from a young woman who had recovered from COVID-19. Each CDR3 is given with its conserved first and last residue. Clone size appears in some rows only: once, few, many, or a class for an expanded clone.

abundance	v_gene	j_gene	CDR3aa
NA	TRBV19	TRBJ1-2	CASSMGDYGYTF
NA	TRBV11-2	TRBJ1-1	CASSASGRGTEAFF
NA	TRBV2	TRBJ2-3	CASGDSNTQYF
NA	TRBV7-6	TRBJ1-3	CASSPTWSSGNTIYF
NA	TRBV18	TRBJ1-6	CASSPIPPGQGNSPLHF
NA	TRBV10-3	TRBJ2-7	CAISELRTGAEQYF
NA	TRBV11-2	TRBJ1-3	CASSSRQGGNTIYF
NA	TRBV10-3	TRBJ1-2	CASRQGGGDGYTF
NA	TRBV9	TRBJ1-5	CASSVAPNQPQHF
NA	TRBV15	TRBJ2-7	CATSMVLGLAASEQYF
NA	TRBV14	TRBJ1-2	CASSQEGRTGYGYTF
once	TRBV4-3	TRBJ2-6	CASSQHTGALSGANVLTF
NA	TRBV7-9	TRBJ1-1	CASSRRGPGSEAFF
NA	TRBV5-5	TRBJ2-2	CASSWDTLGANTGELFF
NA	TRBV7-8	TRBJ1-4	CASSLGTGGGKLFF
NA	TRBV7-9	TRBJ1-5	CASSFGQNQPQHF
few	TRBV3-1/TRBV3-2	TRBJ2-5	CASSQPTGGQETQYF
NA	TRBV19	TRBJ2-7	CASSASGGYEQYF
NA	TRBV3-1/TRBV3-2	TRBJ1-2	CASSQVRQGNYGYTF
NA	TRBV6-5	TRBJ1-4	CASISRTATNEKLFF
NA	TRBV21-1	TRBJ1-2	CASRIGRDPKDYGYTF